These 26 T cell receptor beta chains originate from one sample sequenced in a study of regulatory T cells in long-lasting Graves disease (dated by TCRdb to about 2021). The sample's time point, from its label and the paper: newly diagnosed GD, antithyroid drugs for less than 3 months. RNA was extracted from PBMCs in TRIzol for both TCR sequencing and RNA sequencing. The method behind the library was multiplex PCR. The reads were generated on an Illumina HiSeq 4000. To build TCR beta libraries, CDR3 regions were amplified by Arm-PCR using iRepertoire HTBI primers. In-frame beta chains were kept once TCRdb had trimmed the public reads at Q25 with fastp and called clones with MiXCR. Rows merge per CDR3 protein into single entries with the most common DNA and genes. The sample table records some 200,000 distinct CDR3 sequences; around a fifth of these occur just once. Approximately 12% of the sample is taken by the ten largest.

Separately, the same data were catalogued under a study of T cells in Graves' hyperthyroidism and ophthalmopathy.

The sample in question was peripheral blood mononuclear cells (PBMCs), obtained at new diagnosis, from a patient treated with antithyroid drugs. These receptors all stem from a woman aged 30 to 39 with Graves disease. Donor details come from another sample of the same person, matched by shared clones.

J is TRBJ2-7 and V is TRBV24-1; 8 bases agree with TRBD2. After removal of 5 bases from V and 0 bases from J, the junction contained 5 bases not matched to a gene. Germline CDR1 reads KGHDR; CDR2 reads SFDVKD. This CDR3 region has 15 residues. CDR3 protein: CATSVQAGVSYEQYF. The CDR3 bases are TGTGCCACCAGTGTTCAAGCGGGAGTCTCCTACGAGCAGTACTTC.

This clonotype was picked up a small number of times. The chain has TRBV19 and TRBJ2-1, with 10 bases identical to TRBD2. From germline, CDR1 is LNHDA and CDR2 SQIVND (reference sequence). The CDR3 extends over 15 amino acids. Germline trimming cut 2 bases from V and 7 bases from J; bases unmatched to any gene: 5. CDR3: CASSISSGRRNEQFF. In nucleotides, the CDR3 is TGTGCCAGTAGTATATCTAGCGGGAGACGGAATGAGCAGTTCTTC.

V and J are TRBV20-1 and TRBJ2-3; TRBD2 matches at 11 bases. Germline V gene data show CDR1 as DFQATT and CDR2 as SNEGSKA (reference sequence). The CDR3 loop spans 16 amino acids. V lost 5 bases, J lost 2 bases, and 9 bases stayed unmatched. The DNA of the CDR3 is TGCAGTGCTGAGGGGGGGACTAGCGGACCCACAGATACGCAGTATTTT. Amino acids: CSAEGGTSGPTDTQYF.

At least ten counts were recorded for this clonotype. The V and J genes are TRBV9 and TRBJ2-1, with TRBD1 identical over 7 bases. This CDR3 is 20 amino acids long. Trimming cost V 1 base and J 1 base; bases outside gene matches: 17. CDR1 SGDLS and CDR2 YYNGEE come from the germline V gene. CDR3 nucleotide sequence: TGTGCCAGCAGCGTACTACCCAAAACCTCCGGGACAGTTTCCTACAATGAGCAGTTCTTC. Protein product: CASSVLPKTSGTVSYNEQFF.

This chain joins TRBV5-6 and TRBJ2-1; 8 bases map to TRBD2. This CDR3 contains 14 residues. Germline CDR1 reads SGHDT; CDR2 reads YYEEEE. Trimming at V came to 1 base and at J to 8 bases, leaving 5 bases not matched to a gene. The CDR3 bases are TGTGCCAGCAGCTTGCGAGCGGGAGTCCATGAGCAGTTCTTC. It codes for CASSLRAGVHEQFF.

This clonotype was detected many times. V is TRBV5-6 and J is TRBJ2-1, with D maybe TRBD2 (5 bases). V dropped 4 bases and J dropped 6 bases, with 20 bases sitting between them. The CDR3 extends over 16 amino acids. CDR1 and CDR2 from the germline V gene are SGHDT and YYEEEE. The CDR3 here is CASSPSKTGFLNEQFF. The CDR3 DNA reads as TGTGCCAGCAGCCCCTCAAAGACGGGGTTTCTCAATGAGCAGTTCTTC.

Ten or more counts support this clonotype. The chain has TRBV2 and TRBJ2-1; 8 positions match TRBD2. The V and J ends lost 4 bases and 7 bases, in that order; junction bases with no gene match: 9. Germline CDR1 reads SNHLY; CDR2 reads FYNNEI. CDR3 length: 15 amino acids. The CDR3 loop reads CASSGRREDWNEQFF. The CDR3 DNA is TGTGCCAGCAGTGGTCGGCGGGAGGACTGGAATGAGCAGTTCTTC.

This clonotype was seen ten or more times. V gene TRBV2 combines with J gene TRBJ1-1; 10 positions agree with TRBD1. This CDR3 region has 14 residues. The trim removed 6 bases at V and 1 base at J, leaving 2 bases unmatched. Germline CDR1 is SNHLY and CDR2 is FYNNEI. The CDR3 here is CASRRDRGNTEAFF. The CDR3 bases are TGTGCCAGCAGGAGGGACAGGGGGAACACTGAAGCTTTCTTT.

This clonotype has ten or more counts. V and J are TRBV12-3 or TRBV12-4 and TRBJ1-4, with unresolved D. The CDR3 has 13 residues. Trimming pared 5 bases from V and 7 bases from J, leaving 11 bases between. CDR3 sequence reads: CASSPPVTEKLFF. CDR3 nucleotide sequence: TGTGCCAGCAGTCCCCCGGTAACTGAAAAACTGTTTTTT.

Concerning this clonotype: An end of the junction differs from the germline gene, which may be a read error. The chain links TRBV18 to TRBJ1-2; D ambiguous. The CDR3 covers 15 residues. Germline assignment: CDR1 KGHSH and CDR2 LQKENI. This CDR3 is CASSPPKAVSLAMAF. The CDR3 DNA follows: TGTGCCAGCTCACCACCGAAAGCAGTGTCCTTGGCTATGGCCTTC.

V and J are TRBV9 and TRBJ2-5; 7 bases align to TRBD2. V gave up 0 bases and J gave up 5 bases; unmatched junction bases: 7. This CDR3 contains 15 residues. Germline CDR1 and CDR2: SGDLS and YYNGEE. The CDR3 DNA reads as TGTGCCAGCAGCGTAGAAAATGGGGAGGGGGAGACCCAGTACTTC. It encodes CASSVENGEGETQYF. The full variable domain, its missing parts supplied by reference TRBV9 and TRBJ2-5, is DSGVTQTPKHLITATGQRVTLRCSPRSGDLSVYWYQQSLDQGLQFLIQYYNGEERAKGNILERFSAQQFPDLHSELNLSSLELGDSALYFCASSVENGEGETQYFGPGTRLLVL.

This clonotype was detected many times. The chain couples TRBV28 to TRBJ2-5, with TRBD1 matching 7 bases. The CDR3 covers 14 residues. Germline-derived CDR1 and CDR2 are MDHEN and SYDVKM. J was trimmed by 5 bases and V by 8 bases; bases with no gene match: 11. In DNA, the CDR3 is TGTGCCAGCCGCGCCAACAGGGGTCCCGAGACCCAGTACTTC. Its translation is CASRANRGPETQYF. The variable domain in full, completed from reference TRBV28 and TRBJ2-5, reads DVKVTQSSRYLVKRTGEKVFLECVQDMDHENMFWYRQDPGLGLRLIYFSYDVKMKEKGDIPEGYSVSREKKERFSLILESASTNQTSMYLCASRANRGPETQYFGPGTRLLVL.

To note about this clonotype: A far larger clone is off by one base, so a read error is likely. The rearrangement uses TRBV11-2 and TRBJ1-2; D gene ambiguous. The CDR3 length is 17 residues. The V end lost 3 bases, the J end lost 4 bases, and 21 bases lay between the germline ends. Germline V gene sequence: CDR1 SGHAT, CDR2 FQNNGV. The CDR3 DNA is TGTGCCAGCAGCTTGGATTTCAGCCACCCCGAGTTCTATGGCTACACCTTC. It specifies CASSLDFSHPEFYGYTF.

The rearrangement uses TRBV2 and TRBJ1-5; a weak D match, TRBD1 (5 bases). The V gene's germline CDR1 is SNHLY and CDR2 FYNNEI. The V gene lost 4 bases and the J gene lost 0 bases, with 10 bases spanning the gap. This CDR3 spans 15 amino acids. CDR3 loop: CASSAGTASNQPQHF. CDR3 coding DNA: TGTGCCAGCAGTGCGGGGACGGCTAGCAATCAGCCCCAGCATTTT.

This clonotype was seen a handful of times. The chain recombines TRBV19 with TRBJ1-2; TRBD1 agrees at 10 bases. CDR1 and CDR2 from the germline V gene are LNHDA and SQIVND (reference sequence). The CDR3 is made up of 15 amino acids. V shed 6 bases and J 8 bases; nucleotides not matched to a gene: 12. This CDR3 is CASSPTRDRGYGYTF. The CDR3 DNA sequence: TGTGCCAGTAGCCCAACCCGGGACAGGGGCTACGGCTACACCTTC. The whole variable domain, filled in from reference TRBV19 and TRBJ1-2, reads DGGITQSPKYLFRKEGQNVTLSCEQNLNHDAMYWYRQDPGQGLRLIYYSQIVNDFQKGDIAEGYSVSREKKESFPLTVTSAQKNPTAFYLCASSPTRDRGYGYTFGSGTRLTVV.

About this clonotype: This may arise from a read error, as a much more abundant clone is one base away. The rearrangement uses TRBV2 and TRBJ1-3; no clear D. Per the germline V gene, CDR1 is SNHLY and CDR2 is FYNNEI. The ends were cut back, 7 bases at V and 7 bases at J, with 17 bases in the middle. This CDR3 has 14 amino acids. Here the CDR3 DNA reads TGTGCCAGCACCCCCGCCTCTTCCGGGAACACCATATATTTT. It is translated as CASTPASSGNTIYF.

A note on this clonotype: A read error may be the cause here, since a much bigger clone is one base away. The V gene is TRBV5-1, the J gene TRBJ2-1; TRBD2 aligns across 13 bases. Trimming at V came to 1 base and at J to 10 bases, leaving 5 bases not matched to a gene. The CDR3 totals 15 residues. Germline V gene lookup returns CDR1 SGHRS and CDR2 YFSETQ. CDR3 DNA: TGCGCCAGCAGCTTGTGGACTAGCGGGGGCCACGAGCAGTTCTTC. This translates into CASSLWTSGGHEQFF.

This clonotype was seen at least ten times. The chain couples TRBV28 to TRBJ2-7; TRBD1 aligns across 9 bases. Germline V gene lookup returns CDR1 MDHEN and CDR2 SYDVKM. There are 15 residues in the CDR3. V was clipped by 5 bases and J by 3 bases; unmatched bases: 8. CDR3 amino acids: CASSTGPGQGYEQYF. The CDR3 coding sequence is TGTGCCAGCAGTACCGGTCCGGGACAGGGCTACGAGCAGTACTTC.

This clonotype was picked up many times. The rearrangement uses TRBV11-3 and TRBJ2-7, with 8 bases that match TRBD2. The trim removed 1 base at V and 2 bases at J, leaving 4 bases unmatched. In germline, CDR1 is SGHNT, CDR2 YENEEA. The CDR3 loop spans 15 amino acids. CDR3 sequence reads: CASSLGTSGTYEQYF. CDR3 sequence (DNA): TGTGCCAGCAGCTTAGGCACTAGCGGAACCTACGAGCAGTACTTC.

The sample holds many counts of this clonotype. V is TRBV6-5 and J is TRBJ2-7; 12 bases are a match to TRBD2. The junction had 7 bases not matched to a gene; V was cut back by 4 bases and J by 0 bases. The CDR3 loop spans 17 amino acids. CDR1 is MNHEY and CDR2 is SVGAGI in the germline V gene. CDR3 loop: CASSSGTSGYSSYEQYF. As DNA, the CDR3 is TGTGCCAGCAGTTCCGGGACTAGCGGGTATAGCTCCTACGAGCAGTACTTC.

On this clonotype: This may stem from a read error, because a much larger clone lies one nucleotide away. V is TRBV11-2 and J is TRBJ1-1; D gene ambiguous. CDR3 size: 15 residues. In germline, CDR1 is SGHAT, CDR2 FQNNGV. Trimming took off 2 bases at V and 6 bases at J, with 16 bases between the two ends. The CDR3 loop is CASSLRVPLEAEAFF. For the CDR3, the DNA is TGTGCCAGCAGCTTAAGGGTCCCGCTGGAGGCTGAAGCTTTCTTT.

This clonotype has a count of ten or more. V and J are TRBV12-3 or TRBV12-4 and TRBJ2-5; 7 nucleotides agree with TRBD1. The CDR3 totals 16 residues. Trimming cost V 8 bases and J 2 bases; bases outside gene matches: 14. CDR3 in amino acids: CASSKSGTESQETQYF. CDR3 DNA sequence: TGTGCCAGCTCGAAGTCCGGGACAGAGAGTCAAGAGACCCAGTACTTC.

This clonotype was counted between two and nine times. This chain connects TRBV18 to TRBJ2-1; no reliable D call. Trimming took off 0 bases at V and 1 base at J, with 10 bases between the two ends. CDR3 length: 16 amino acids. Germline assignment: CDR1 KGHSH and CDR2 LQKENI. Here the CDR3 DNA reads TGTGCCAGCTCACCACCGAGAGAAAGTTCCTACAATGAGCAGTTCTTC. This codes for CASSPPRESSYNEQFF. Full variable domain (rest looked up from reference TRBV18 and TRBJ2-1): NAGVMQNPRHLVRRRGQEARLRCSPMKGHSHVYWYRQLPEEGLKFMVYLQKENIIDESGMPKERFSAEFPKEGPSILRIQQVVRGDSAAYFCASSPPRESSYNEQFFGPGTRLTVL.

The chain recombines TRBV19 with TRBJ2-1, with D perhaps matching TRBD2 (5 bases). From germline, CDR1 is LNHDA and CDR2 SQIVND (reference sequence). CDR3 length: 15 residues. The V gene lost 5 bases and the J gene lost 0 bases, with 11 bases spanning the gap. Here the CDR3 reads CASSPWENSYNEQFF. The CDR3 DNA follows: TGTGCCAGTAGTCCGTGGGAGAACTCCTACAATGAGCAGTTCTTC.

This clonotype was seen only a few times. This may be a read error: a much more frequent sequence differs by one nucleotide. The chain is built from TRBV6-1 and TRBJ2-1, with TRBD2 identical over 14 bases. There are 16 residues in the CDR3. CDR1 and CDR2 (germline): MNHNS, SASEGT. Here the CDR3 DNA reads TGTGCCAGCAGTCCGGCCGGGACTAGCGGGAGCGGTGAGCAGTCCTTC. Translation gives CASSPAGTSGSGEQSF.

This clonotype was seen only once. The gene calls are TRBV29-1 and TRBJ2-7, with 10 bases that match TRBD1. V lost 3 bases and J lost 2; bases outside the gene matches: 1. Per the germline V gene, CDR1 is SQVTM and CDR2 is ANQGSEA. This CDR3 is 13 amino acids long. The CDR3 sequence is CSVETGGAYEQYF. The CDR3, as DNA: TGCAGCGTTGAGACAGGGGGCGCCTACGAGCAGTACTTC.